Listed here is a single T cell receptor beta chain. The data derive from a study of follicular helper T cells after annual influenza vaccination. Overall study context: After each seasonal flu vaccination, blood came on days 0, 7 and 28. Across the 2013-2014, 2014-2015 and 2015-2016 vaccination seasons, some subjects were resampled.

The V gene lost 0 bases and the J gene lost 0 bases, with 9 bases spanning the gap. The CDR3 is 15 amino acids. CDR1 and CDR2 from the germline V gene are MNHEY and SVGAGI. Data came from immunoSEQ multiplex PCR; TCRdb stores just in-frame clones and leaves some out. The data contain some 11,000 clones, roughly 80% of them singletons. The TCR comes from an adult who received the influenza vaccine. This specimen consisted of CXCR5- memory CD4+ T cells sorted from blood, obtained 6 weeks after influenza vaccination. V gene TRBV6-5 combines with J gene TRBJ2-7; D call uncertain. CDR3 nucleotides: TGTGCCAGCAGTTACTCGAGGTGGCTCTCCTACGAGCAGTACTTC. As protein: CASSYSRWLSYEQYF.